Reported below is one T cell receptor (beta chain). This sample is part of a study of blood T cell repertoires in COVID-19. Study-wide context: COVID-19 samples from acute and convalescent phases originated in the United States, Italy and Spain. PBMCs, B-cell-depleted T cells, or T cells were the source of the cDNA or gDNA that made up the material.

Original analysis: Quantification of nucleated cells was approximated via reference gene primer amplification. Some clones are missing from TCRdb's copy, which holds only in-frame ones; the method was immunoSEQ multiplex PCR. That table gives V, J and clone size, and the DNA gave D and trimming. The sample shows about 310,000 clones, about 90% of them seen only once. Seattle-derived patients entered the study during active infection and were followed longitudinally. Sequencing was performed on peripheral blood. This clonotype was sampled from a woman between 40 and 55 years old with COVID-19, enrolled during active disease.

The CDR3 nucleotides read TGTGCCAGCAGTGTTTACGGGACAGGGCGCACAGATACGCAGTATTTT. This sequence encodes CASSVYGTGRTDTQYF. The gene calls are TRBV2 and TRBJ2-3, with 9 bases matching TRBD1. The V gene's germline CDR1 is SNHLY and CDR2 FYNNEI. Losses at the gene ends were 4 bases for V and 1 base for J; bases not matched to a gene: 6. The CDR3 runs 16 residues.